This T cell receptor (beta chain) is drawn from a study of blood T cell repertoires in COVID-19. The CDR3 has 11 amino acids. CDR1 is MDHEN and CDR2 is SYDVKM in the germline V gene. V was shortened by 3 bases and J by 6 bases, with 5 bases between the two germline ends. Produced via immunoSEQ multiplex PCR; TCRdb's table is partial and in-frame only. The sample includes more than 300,000 clones, 88% of them seen just once. The clonotype originates from an older woman with COVID-19, enrolled during active disease. The genes are TRBV28 and TRBJ1-2, with D tentatively TRBD1 (5 bases). The sample comprised peripheral blood. The CDR3 DNA follows: TGTGCCAGCAGTTTGGGGCATGGCTACACCTTC. Encoded protein: CASSLGHGYTF.